This TCR beta chain is from a study of post-analysis software for immune sequencing data. Study observations and caveats: Under the F measure, samples that were prepared in one batch clustered strongly together. Controls had significantly higher normalized Chao1 diversity than multiple sclerosis patients. Five TRBV segments were more frequent in patients than controls; TRBV5-6, TRBV5-1 and TRBV20-1 belonged to this group.

TCR beta libraries were prepared from cDNA with unique molecular identifiers. Input populations of roughly 0.95 to 10 million T cells gave rise to around 480,000 cDNA molecules. TCRdb recomputed calls from the PCR reads with MiXCR, one row per CDR3 protein. Here the sample spans hundreds of thousands of distinct CDR3 sequences, approximately 38% being singletons. V trimming: 5 bases; J trimming: 3 bases; junction bases outside the gene matches: 6. The CDR3 runs to 14 residues. Germline lookup yields CDR1 SGHAT and CDR2 FQNNGV. A few counts support this clonotype. Its antigen is unidentified. The TCR sequence derives from a girl aged 2 to 9 with multiple sclerosis. Sequencing was carried out using blood. The V call is TRBV11-2, the J call TRBJ1-2; 7 nucleotides match TRBD1. The CDR3 loop is CASSPGGIHYGYTF. CDR3 nucleotide sequence: TGTGCCAGCAGCCCAGGGGGGATCCACTATGGCTACACCTTC.